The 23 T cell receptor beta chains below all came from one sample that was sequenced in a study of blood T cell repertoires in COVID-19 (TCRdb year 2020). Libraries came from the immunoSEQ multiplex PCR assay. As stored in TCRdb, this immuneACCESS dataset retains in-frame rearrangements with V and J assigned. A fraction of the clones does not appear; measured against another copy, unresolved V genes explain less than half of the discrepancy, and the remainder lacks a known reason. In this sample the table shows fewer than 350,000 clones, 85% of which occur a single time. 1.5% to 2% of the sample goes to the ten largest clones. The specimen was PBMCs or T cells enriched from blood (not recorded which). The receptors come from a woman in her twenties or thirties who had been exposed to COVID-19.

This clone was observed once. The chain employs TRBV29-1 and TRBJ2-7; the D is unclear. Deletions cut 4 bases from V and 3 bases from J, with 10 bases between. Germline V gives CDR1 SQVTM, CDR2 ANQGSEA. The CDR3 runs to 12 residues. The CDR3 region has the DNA TGCAGCGTTGGAGCGAGTCGCTACGAGCAGTACTTC. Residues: CSVGASRYEQYF.

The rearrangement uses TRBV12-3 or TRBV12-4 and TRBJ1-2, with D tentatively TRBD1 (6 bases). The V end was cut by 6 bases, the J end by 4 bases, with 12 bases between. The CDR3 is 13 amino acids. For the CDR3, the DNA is TGTGCCAGCAGCTCAGGGGTCCTCTATGGCTACACCTTC. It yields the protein CASSSGVLYGYTF.

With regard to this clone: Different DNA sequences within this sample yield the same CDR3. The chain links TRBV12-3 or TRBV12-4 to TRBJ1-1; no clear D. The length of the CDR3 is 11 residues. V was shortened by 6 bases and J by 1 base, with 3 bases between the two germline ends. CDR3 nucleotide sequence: TGTGCCAGCAGCCAGAACACTGAAGCTTTCTTT. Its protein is CASSQNTEAFF.

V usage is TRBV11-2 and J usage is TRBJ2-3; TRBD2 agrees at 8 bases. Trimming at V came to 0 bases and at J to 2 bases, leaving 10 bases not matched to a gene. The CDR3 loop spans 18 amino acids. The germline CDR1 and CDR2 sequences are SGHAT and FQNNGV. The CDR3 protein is CASSLDRPRGATTDTQYF. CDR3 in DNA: TGTGCCAGCAGCTTAGATCGGCCGCGGGGGGCTACCACAGATACGCAGTATTTT.

The CDR3 here is CASSQEILNTEAFF. The CDR3, as DNA: TGCGCCAGCAGCCAGGAGATTCTGAACACTGAAGCTTTCTTT. The V and J genes are TRBV4-3 and TRBJ1-1; D ambiguous. Trimming took off 3 bases at V and 0 bases at J, with 8 bases between the two ends. Looked up from germline, CDR1 is LGHNA and CDR2 is YSLEER. The CDR3 is 14 amino acids.

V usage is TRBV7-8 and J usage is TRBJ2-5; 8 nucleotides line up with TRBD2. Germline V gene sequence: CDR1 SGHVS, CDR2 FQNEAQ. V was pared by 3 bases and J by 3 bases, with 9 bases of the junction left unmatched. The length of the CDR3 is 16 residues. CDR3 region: CASSFGSGAPEETQYF. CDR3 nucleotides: TGTGCCAGCAGCTTTGGTAGCGGGGCACCCGAAGAGACCCAGTACTTC.

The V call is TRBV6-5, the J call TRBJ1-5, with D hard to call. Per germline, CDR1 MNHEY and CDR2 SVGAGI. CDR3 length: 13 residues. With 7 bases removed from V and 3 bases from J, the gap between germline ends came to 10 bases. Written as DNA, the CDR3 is TGTGCCAGCACGGGGAGACTCAATCAGCCCCAGCATTTT. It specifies CASTGRLNQPQHF.

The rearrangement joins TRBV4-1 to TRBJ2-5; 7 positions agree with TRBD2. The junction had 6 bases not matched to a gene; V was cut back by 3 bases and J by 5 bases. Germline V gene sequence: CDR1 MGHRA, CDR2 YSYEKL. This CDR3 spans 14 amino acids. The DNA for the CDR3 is TGCGCCAGCAGCCAGCGGGAGAGATGGGAGACCCAGTACTTC. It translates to CASSQRERWETQYF.

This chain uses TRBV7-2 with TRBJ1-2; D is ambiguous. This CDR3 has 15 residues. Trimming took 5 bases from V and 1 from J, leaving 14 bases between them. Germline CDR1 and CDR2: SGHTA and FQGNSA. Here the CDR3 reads CASSTRALRNYGYTF. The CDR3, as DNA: TGTGCCAGCAGCACTAGGGCGTTGCGTAACTATGGCTACACCTTC.

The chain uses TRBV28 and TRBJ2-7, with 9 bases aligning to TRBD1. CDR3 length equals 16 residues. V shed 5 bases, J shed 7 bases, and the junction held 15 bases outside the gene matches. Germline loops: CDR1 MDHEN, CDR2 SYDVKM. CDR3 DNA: TGTGCCAGCAGTGCCCCACAAGGGACAGGGATCCTAGAGCAGTACTTC. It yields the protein CASSAPQGTGILEQYF.

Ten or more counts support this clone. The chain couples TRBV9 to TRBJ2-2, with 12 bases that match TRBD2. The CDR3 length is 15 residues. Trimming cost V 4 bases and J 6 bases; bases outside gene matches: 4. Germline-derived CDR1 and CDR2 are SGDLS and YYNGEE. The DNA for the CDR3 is TGTGCCAGCAGCCCCCGGACTAGCGGGGCCGGGGAGCTGTTTTTT. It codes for CASSPRTSGAGELFF.

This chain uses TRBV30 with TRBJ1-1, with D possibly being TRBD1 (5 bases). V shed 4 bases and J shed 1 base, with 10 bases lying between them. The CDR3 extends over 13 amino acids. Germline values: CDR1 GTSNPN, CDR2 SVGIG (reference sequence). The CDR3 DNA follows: TGTGCCTGGAATTGGGGGGGGAACACTGAAGCTTTCTTT. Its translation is CAWNWGGNTEAFF.

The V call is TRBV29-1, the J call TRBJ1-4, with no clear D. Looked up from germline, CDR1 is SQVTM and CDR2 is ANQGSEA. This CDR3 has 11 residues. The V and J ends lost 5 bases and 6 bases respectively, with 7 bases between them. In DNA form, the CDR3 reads TGCAGCGTTATGGCCGATGAAAAACTGTTTTTT. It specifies CSVMADEKLFF.

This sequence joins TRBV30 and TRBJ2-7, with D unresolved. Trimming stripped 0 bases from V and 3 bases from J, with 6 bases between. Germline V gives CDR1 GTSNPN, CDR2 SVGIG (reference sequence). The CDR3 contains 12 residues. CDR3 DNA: TGTGCCTGGAGTGTCCAGAACTACGAGCAGTACTTC. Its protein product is CAWSVQNYEQYF.

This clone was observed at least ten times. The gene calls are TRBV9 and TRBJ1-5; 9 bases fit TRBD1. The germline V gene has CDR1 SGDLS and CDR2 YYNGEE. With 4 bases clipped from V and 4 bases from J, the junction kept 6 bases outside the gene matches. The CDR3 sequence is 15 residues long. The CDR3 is CASSPTGGGNQPQHF. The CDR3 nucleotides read TGTGCCAGCAGCCCCACAGGGGGCGGGAATCAGCCCCAGCATTTT.

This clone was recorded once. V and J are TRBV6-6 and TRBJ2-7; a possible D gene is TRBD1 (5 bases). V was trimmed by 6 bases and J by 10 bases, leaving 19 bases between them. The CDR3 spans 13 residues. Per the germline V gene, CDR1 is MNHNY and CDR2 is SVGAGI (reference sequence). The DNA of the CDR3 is TGTGCCAGCAGCAACACGGGTAAGGACACCCAGTACTTC. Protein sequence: CASSNTGKDTQYF.

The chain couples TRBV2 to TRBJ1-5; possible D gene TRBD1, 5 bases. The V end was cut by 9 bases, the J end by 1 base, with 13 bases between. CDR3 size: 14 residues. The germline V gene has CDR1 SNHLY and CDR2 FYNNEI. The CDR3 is CASRGGVSNQPQHF. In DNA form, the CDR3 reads TGTGCCAGTCGGGGGGGTGTAAGCAATCAGCCCCAGCATTTT.

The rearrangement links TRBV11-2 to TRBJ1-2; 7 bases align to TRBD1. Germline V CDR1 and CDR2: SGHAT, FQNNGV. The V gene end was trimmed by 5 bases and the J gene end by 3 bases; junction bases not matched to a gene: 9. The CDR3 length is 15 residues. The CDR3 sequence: CASSLTGTGDYGYTF. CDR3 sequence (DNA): TGTGCCAGCAGCCTTACGGGTACAGGGGACTATGGCTACACCTTC. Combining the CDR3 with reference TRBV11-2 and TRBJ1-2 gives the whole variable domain EAGVAQSPRYKIIEKRQSVAFWCNPISGHATLYWYQQILGQGPKLLIQFQNNGVVDDSQLPKDRFSAERLKGVDSTLKIQPAKLEDSAVYLCASSLTGTGDYGYTFGSGTRLTVV.

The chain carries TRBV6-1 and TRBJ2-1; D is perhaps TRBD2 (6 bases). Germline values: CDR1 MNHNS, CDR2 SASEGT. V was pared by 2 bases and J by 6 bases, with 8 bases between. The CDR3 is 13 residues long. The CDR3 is CASSETSSNEQFF. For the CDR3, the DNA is TGTGCCAGCAGTGAAACTAGCTCCAATGAGCAGTTCTTC.

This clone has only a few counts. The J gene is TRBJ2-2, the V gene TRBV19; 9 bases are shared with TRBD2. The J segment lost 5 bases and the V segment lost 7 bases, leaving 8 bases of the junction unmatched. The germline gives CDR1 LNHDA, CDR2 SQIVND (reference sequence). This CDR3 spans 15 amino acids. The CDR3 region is CASTAGSGSTGELFF. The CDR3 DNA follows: TGTGCCAGTACCGCAGGTAGCGGGAGTACCGGGGAGCTGTTTTTT.

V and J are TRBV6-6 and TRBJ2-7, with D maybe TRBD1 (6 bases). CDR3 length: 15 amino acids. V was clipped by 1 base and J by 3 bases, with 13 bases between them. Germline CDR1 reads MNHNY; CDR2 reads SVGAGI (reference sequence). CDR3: CASSYYGTQSYEQYF. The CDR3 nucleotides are TGTGCCAGCAGTTACTATGGGACACAGAGCTACGAGCAGTACTTC.

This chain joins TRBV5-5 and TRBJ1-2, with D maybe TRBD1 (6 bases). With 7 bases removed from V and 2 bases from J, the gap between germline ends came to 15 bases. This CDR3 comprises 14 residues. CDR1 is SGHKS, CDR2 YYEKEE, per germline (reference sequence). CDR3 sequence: CASLPGRGNYGYTF. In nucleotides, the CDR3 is TGTGCCAGCTTACCGGGCAGGGGAAACTATGGCTACACCTTC.

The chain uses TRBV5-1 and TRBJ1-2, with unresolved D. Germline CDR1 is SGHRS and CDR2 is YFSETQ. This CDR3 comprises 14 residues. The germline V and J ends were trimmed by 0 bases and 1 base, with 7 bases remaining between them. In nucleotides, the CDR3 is TGCGCCAGCAGCTTGGACAGCCGTAACTATGGCTACACCTTC. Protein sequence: CASSLDSRNYGYTF.